The next 10 T cell receptor beta chains were all read from a single sample in a study of preoperative IRX-2 immunotherapy in early breast cancer. Treatment here: preoperative locoregional IRX-2 cytokine immunotherapy. Profiling relied on immunoSEQ multiplex PCR, and the TCRdb table lists in-frame clones only, not all of them. The data hold about 3,300 clones, with approximately 70% observed a single time. This sample comprised tumor tissue, obtained before IRX-2 immunotherapy. The receptor source for this set is a human donor with breast cancer.

This clone is labeled as medium-sized. The chain recombines TRBV6-8 with TRBJ2-3; D is undetermined. The germline V and J ends were trimmed by 0 bases and 2 bases, with 6 bases remaining between them. CDR1 is MNHGY, CDR2 SAAAGT, per germline. The CDR3 covers 14 residues. The chain's CDR3 is CASSYSYPTDTQYF. The CDR3, as DNA: TGTGCCAGCAGTTACTCGTACCCCACAGATACGCAGTATTTT.

This clone is categorized as large. This chain uses TRBV11-3 with TRBJ2-7, with a tentative D call TRBD2 (6 bases). V gave up 3 bases and J gave up 6 bases, with 15 bases separating them. From germline, CDR1 is SGHNT and CDR2 YENEEA. This CDR3 has 14 residues. This chain's CDR3 is CASSFGSGGVEQYF. The CDR3 bases are TGTGCCAGCAGCTTTGGCTCCGGAGGGGTCGAGCAGTACTTC. Combining the CDR3 with reference TRBV11-3 and TRBJ2-7 gives the whole variable domain EAGVVQSPRYKIIEKKQPVAFWCNPISGHNTLYWYLQNLGQGPELLIRYENEEAVDDSQLPKDRFSAERLKGVDSTLKIQPAELGDSAVYLCASSFGSGGVEQYFGPGTRLTVT.

V and J are TRBV23-1 and TRBJ2-1; 8 nucleotides agree with TRBD1. TRBV23-1 belongs to the ORF category, with a function that is uncertain. The CDR3 is 17 residues long. V was clipped by 6 bases and J by 9 bases; unmatched bases: 19. The CDR3 spells CASSQEFVRQGAGEQFF. For the CDR3, the DNA is TGCGCCAGCAGCCAAGAATTTGTGAGGCAGGGGGCGGGTGAGCAGTTCTTC.

The chain has TRBV14 and TRBJ2-7; weak D call: TRBD1 (5 bases). Germline V gene lookup returns CDR1 SGHDN and CDR2 FVKESK. V was cut by 5 bases and J by 3 bases, with 17 bases left in between. The CDR3 extends over 15 amino acids. CDR3 in DNA: TGTGCCAGCAGCAGGGGCCAGCTTTCTTTCTACGAGCAGTACTTC. Its translation is CASSRGQLSFYEQYF.

The gene calls are TRBV6-8 and TRBJ2-5; 7 bases fit TRBD2. V trimming: 7 bases; J trimming: 5 bases; junction bases outside the gene matches: 13. The CDR3 has 15 amino acids. Per the germline V gene, CDR1 is MNHGY and CDR2 is SAAAGT. The CDR3 spells CASNPVGGARETQYF. CDR3 nucleotide sequence: TGTGCCAGCAACCCCGTGGGAGGGGCGCGGGAGACCCAGTACTTC.

V usage is TRBV23-1 and J usage is TRBJ1-2; D perhaps matches TRBD1 (5 bases). TRBV23-1 is noted as an ORF with a role that remains uncertain. The CDR3 has 16 amino acids. V was pared by 6 bases and J by 0 bases, with 17 bases between. The CDR3 DNA is TGCGCCAGCAGCCCTTCCAGCGGGGGGACTAACTATGGCTACACCTTC. This codes for CASSPSSGGTNYGYTF.

This clone was seen only once. This rearrangement joins TRBV6-8 to TRBJ2-2; 8 positions match TRBD1. Trimming removed 5 bases from V and 1 base from J; junction bases left unmatched: 3. The CDR3 is 15 residues long. Looked up from germline, CDR1 is MNHGY and CDR2 is SAAAGT. The CDR3 is CASSPGQVNTGELFF. As DNA, the CDR3 is TGTGCCAGCAGTCCGGGACAGGTGAACACCGGGGAGCTGTTTTTT.

The chain is built from TRBV19 and TRBJ2-2, with TRBD2 as a possible D gene (5 bases). Germline-derived CDR1 and CDR2 are LNHDA and SQIVND (reference sequence). Trimming took off 6 bases at V and 6 bases at J, with 8 bases between the two ends. CDR3 length equals 12 residues. The CDR3 sequence is CASSGVPGELFF. As DNA, the CDR3 is TGTGCCAGTAGCGGGGTACCCGGGGAGCTGTTTTTT.

V is TRBV11-3 and J is TRBJ1-4; 8 nucleotides agree with TRBD1. From germline, CDR1 is SGHNT and CDR2 YENEEA. The CDR3 runs 14 residues. The ends lost 5 bases at V and 7 bases at J; junction bases unmatched: 6. CDR3 coding DNA: TGTGCCAGCAGCGCGGACAGGGCGAGTGAAAAACTGTTTTTT. Encoded protein: CASSADRASEKLFF.

The V call is TRBV28, the J call TRBJ2-7; D is undetermined. Germline CDR1 MDHEN, CDR2 SYDVKM. The CDR3 loop spans 12 amino acids. Trimming removed 5 bases from V and 4 bases from J, with 9 bases in between. CDR3 sequence: CASSPDFYEQYF. DNA for the CDR3: TGTGCCAGCAGTCCGGATTTTTACGAGCAGTACTTC.